Below are 10 T cell receptor beta chains sequenced from a single sample in a study of post-analysis software for immune sequencing data. Study observations and caveats: About 5 TRBV segments (TRBV5-6, TRBV5-1 and TRBV20-1 among them) occurred more frequently in patients than in controls.

Researchers reported that TCR beta cDNA libraries carried unique molecular identifiers. Each CDR3 protein gets one entry after TCRdb re-called the PCR reads with MiXCR. The sample carries more than 450,000 distinct CDR3 sequences, roughly 34% recorded once. Antigen specificity for these receptors is unknown. What was sequenced was blood. The source is a girl aged 2 to 17 with multiple sclerosis.

The V gene is TRBV7-2, the J gene TRBJ1-1; possibly TRBD1 for D (6 bases). This CDR3 is 16 amino acids long. Germline V CDR1 and CDR2: SGHTA, FQGNSA. Between the trimmed V and J ends, which lost 4 bases and 6 bases, there was a span of 21 bases. The CDR3 region has the DNA TGTGCCAGCAGCTCGTCTAAGGACAGAACCGTGGCTGAAGCTTTCTTT. Translated: CASSSSKDRTVAEAFF. The whole variable domain, remainder taken from reference TRBV7-2 and TRBJ1-1, is GAGVSQSPSNKVTEKGKDVELRCDPISGHTALYWYRQSLGQGLEFLIYFQGNSAPDKSGLPSDRFSAERTGGSVSTLTIQRTQQEDSAVYLCASSSSKDRTVAEAFFGQGTRLTVV.

This rearrangement joins TRBV19 to TRBJ1-5, with D maybe TRBD1 (5 bases). CDR3 length equals 16 residues. Trimming cost V 2 bases and J 0 bases, with 11 bases left between them. The germline V gene has CDR1 LNHDA and CDR2 SQIVND (reference sequence). Here the CDR3 reads CASSIIFGGSNQPQHF. DNA of the CDR3: TGTGCCAGTAGTATAATATTCGGGGGTAGCAATCAGCCCCAGCATTTT.

This clonotype was seen at least ten times. The V call is TRBV4-1, the J call TRBJ2-7, with D possibly matching TRBD1 (5 bases). This CDR3 is built from 15 residues. CDR1 is MGHRA, CDR2 YSYEKL, per germline. The V end lost 4 bases, the J end lost 5 bases, and 18 bases lay between the germline ends. CDR3: CASSRHGQGVDEQYF. DNA for the CDR3: TGCGCCAGCAGCCGCCACGGGCAGGGTGTAGACGAGCAGTACTTC.

The table lists this clonotype with a few counts. The rearrangement joins TRBV20-1 to TRBJ1-5; weak D call: TRBD1 (6 bases). This CDR3 region has 17 residues. The germline V gene encodes CDR1 DFQATT and CDR2 SNEGSKA (reference sequence). V was clipped by 6 bases and J by 0 bases, with 21 bases between them. Here the CDR3 reads CSAPRDTSPYSNQPQHF. Here the CDR3 DNA reads TGCAGTGCCCCCCGGGACACCTCTCCCTATAGCAATCAGCCCCAGCATTTT.

This sequence joins TRBV12-3 or TRBV12-4 and TRBJ1-2; possibly TRBD1 for D (5 bases). Trimming removed 3 bases from V and 5 bases from J, with 13 bases in between. This CDR3 is 14 amino acids long. The CDR3 region is CASSFWGSAYGYTF. The DNA for the CDR3 is TGTGCCAGCAGTTTCTGGGGGAGTGCGTATGGCTACACCTTC.

The genes are TRBV6-1 and TRBJ2-3; D gene unclear. Deletions cut 8 bases from V and 2 bases from J, with 14 bases between. CDR3 length: 14 amino acids. CDR1 and CDR2 from the germline V gene are MNHNS and SASEGT. This CDR3 reads CASLRGGVTDTQYF. Written as DNA, the CDR3 is TGTGCCAGCCTGAGAGGCGGTGTCACAGATACGCAGTATTTT.

The chain links TRBV6-5 to TRBJ2-5, with TRBD2 identical over 10 bases. The CDR3 contains 15 residues. Germline V lookup: CDR1 MNHEY, CDR2 SVGAGI. With 4 bases clipped from V and 4 bases from J, the junction kept 6 bases outside the gene matches. The CDR3 sequence is CASSSSGGIPETQYF. The CDR3 DNA sequence: TGTGCCAGCAGTTCTAGCGGGGGCATCCCAGAGACCCAGTACTTC.

This clonotype was recorded only once. At one boundary the junction diverges from the germline segment, which might be a read error. The chain uses TRBV12-3 or TRBV12-4 and TRBJ2-3; D unclear. This CDR3 region has 12 residues. CDR3 amino acids: CASSSAPDMQYF. CDR3 nucleotide sequence: TGTGCCAGCAGTTCTGCGCCGGATATGCAGTATTTT.

The rearrangement joins TRBV11-2 to TRBJ2-3, with TRBD2 matching 10 bases. The germline V gene encodes CDR1 SGHAT and CDR2 FQNNGV. The CDR3 is 16 residues long. V lost 1 base and J lost 5; bases outside the gene matches: 6. The CDR3 bases are TGTGCCAGCAGCTTAGGTGGCCTAGCGGGGGAAGATACGCAGTATTTT. Encoded protein: CASSLGGLAGEDTQYF. Complete variable domain (other parts from reference TRBV11-2 and TRBJ2-3): EAGVAQSPRYKIIEKRQSVAFWCNPISGHATLYWYQQILGQGPKLLIQFQNNGVVDDSQLPKDRFSAERLKGVDSTLKIQPAKLEDSAVYLCASSLGGLAGEDTQYFGPGTRLTVL.

The chain links TRBV28 to TRBJ2-7; 9 bases are a match to TRBD1. With the DNA end fitting TRBJ2-5 better, the J assignment may be wrong. This CDR3 region has 15 residues. The germline V gene has CDR1 MDHEN and CDR2 SYDVKM. CDR3 DNA: TGTGCCAGCAGTCATAGGGACAGGGAGAGAGAGACCCAGTACTTC. Its protein product is CASSHRDRERETQYF.